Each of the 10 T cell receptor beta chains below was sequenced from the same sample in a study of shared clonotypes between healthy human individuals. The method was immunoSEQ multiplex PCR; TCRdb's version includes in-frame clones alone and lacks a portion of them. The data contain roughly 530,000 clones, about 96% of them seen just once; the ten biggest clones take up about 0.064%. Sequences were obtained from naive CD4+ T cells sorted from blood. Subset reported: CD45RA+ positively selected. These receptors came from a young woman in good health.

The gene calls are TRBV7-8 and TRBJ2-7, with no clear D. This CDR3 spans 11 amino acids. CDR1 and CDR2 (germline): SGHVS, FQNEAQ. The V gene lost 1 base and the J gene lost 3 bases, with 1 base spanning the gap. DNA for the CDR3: TGTGCCAGCAGCTTAGTCTACGAGCAGTACTTC. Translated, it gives CASSLVYEQYF.

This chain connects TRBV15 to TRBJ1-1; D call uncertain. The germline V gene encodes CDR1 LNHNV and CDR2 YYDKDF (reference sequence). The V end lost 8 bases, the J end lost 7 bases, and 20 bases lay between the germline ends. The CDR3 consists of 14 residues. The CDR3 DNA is TGTGCCACCGCTTGGGAGGGCCGGAGTCGTGAAGCTTTCTTT. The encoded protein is CATAWEGRSREAFF.

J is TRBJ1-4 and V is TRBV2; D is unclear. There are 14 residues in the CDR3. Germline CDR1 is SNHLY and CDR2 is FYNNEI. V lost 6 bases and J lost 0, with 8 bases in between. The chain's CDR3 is CASRKAATNEKLFF. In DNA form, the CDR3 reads TGTGCCAGCAGAAAGGCGGCAACTAATGAAAAACTGTTTTTT.

The CDR3 is CASSIQGGLTYEQYF. CDR3 nucleotide sequence: TGTGCCAGTAGTATTCAAGGGGGTTTGACCTACGAGCAGTACTTC. The chain links TRBV19 to TRBJ2-7, with D perhaps TRBD1 (6 bases). The CDR3 loop spans 15 amino acids. Germline V gene sequence: CDR1 LNHDA, CDR2 SQIVND (reference sequence). Between the trimmed V and J ends, which lost 3 bases and 2 bases, there was a span of 14 bases.

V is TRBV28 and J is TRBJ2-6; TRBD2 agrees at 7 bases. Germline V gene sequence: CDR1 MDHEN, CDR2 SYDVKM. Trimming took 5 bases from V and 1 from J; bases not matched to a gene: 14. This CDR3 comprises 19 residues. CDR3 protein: CASSESRGTIYSGANVLTF. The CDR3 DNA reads TGTGCCAGCAGTGAAAGTCGCGGGACTATTTATTCTGGGGCCAACGTCCTGACTTTC.

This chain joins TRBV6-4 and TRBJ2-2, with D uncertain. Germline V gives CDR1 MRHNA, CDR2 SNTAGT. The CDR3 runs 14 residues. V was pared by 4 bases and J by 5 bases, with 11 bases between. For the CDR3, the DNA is TGTGCCAGCAGTGTCCACACGGGTACCGGGGAGCTGTTTTTT. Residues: CASSVHTGTGELFF.

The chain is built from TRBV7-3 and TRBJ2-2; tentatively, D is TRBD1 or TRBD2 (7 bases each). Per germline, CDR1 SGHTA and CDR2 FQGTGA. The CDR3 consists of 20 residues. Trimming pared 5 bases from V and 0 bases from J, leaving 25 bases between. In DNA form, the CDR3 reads TGTGCCAGCAGCCCGGACAGGTACGGCGGGAGAGCTGCGAACACCGGGGAGCTGTTTTTT. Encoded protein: CASSPDRYGGRAANTGELFF.

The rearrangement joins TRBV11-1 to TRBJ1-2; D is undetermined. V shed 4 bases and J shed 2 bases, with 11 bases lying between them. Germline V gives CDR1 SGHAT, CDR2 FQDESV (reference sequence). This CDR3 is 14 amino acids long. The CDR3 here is CASSSGRLNYGYTF. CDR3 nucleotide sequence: TGTGCCAGCAGCTCCGGACGGCTAAACTATGGCTACACCTTC. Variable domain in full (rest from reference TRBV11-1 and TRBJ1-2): EAEVAQSPRYKITEKSQAVAFWCDPISGHATLYWYRQILGQGPELLVQFQDESVVDDSQLPKDRFSAERLKGVDSTLKIQPAELGDSAMYLCASSSGRLNYGYTFGSGTRLTVV.

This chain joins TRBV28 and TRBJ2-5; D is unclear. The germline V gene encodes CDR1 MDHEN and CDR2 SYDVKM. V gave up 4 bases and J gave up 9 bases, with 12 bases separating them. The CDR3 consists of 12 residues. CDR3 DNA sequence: TGTGCCAGCAGTTCTGGTCAGGCGGCCCAGTACTTC. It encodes CASSSGQAAQYF.

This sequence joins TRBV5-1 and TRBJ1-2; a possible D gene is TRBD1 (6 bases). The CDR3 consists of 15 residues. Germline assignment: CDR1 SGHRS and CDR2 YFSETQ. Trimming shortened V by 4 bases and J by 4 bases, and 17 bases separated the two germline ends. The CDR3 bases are TGCGCCAGCAGCACCTCAGGGGCTCCGGTCTATGGCTACACCTTC. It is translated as CASSTSGAPVYGYTF. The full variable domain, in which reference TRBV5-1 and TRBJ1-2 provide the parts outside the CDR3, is KAGVTQTPRYLIKTRGQQVTLSCSPISGHRSVSWYQQTPGQGLQFLFEYFSETQRNKGNFPGRFSGRQFSNSRSEMNVSTLELGDSALYLCASSTSGAPVYGYTFGSGTRLTVV.